This T cell receptor beta chain comes out of a study of T cell repertoires in cytomegalovirus infection. As for the study in general: Signatures in public TCR beta sequences pointed to both CMV infection and matching HLA type.

The table lists this clonotype with many counts. Its antigen remains unknown. Trimming cost V 5 bases and J 3 bases, with 11 bases left between them. CDR1 is SGHVS, CDR2 FQNEAQ, per germline. This CDR3 is built from 13 residues. General observations from the study: HLA-C-restricted CMV-specific TCR beta clonotypes were dominant in the ex vivo response. Cumulative frequency (of public TCR beta family members) identified carriers of CMV plus the relevant HLA.

TCRdb recomputed calls from the reads with MiXCR, one row per CDR3 protein. This table has 250,000 to 300,000 distinct CDR3 sequences, around 9% appearing once. The chain joins TRBV7-8 to TRBJ2-7; D unclear. The sample comprised PBMCs. This receptor was obtained from a human donor in good health (CMV status not recorded). Some clones in this sample may be carry-over from other donors' samples. CDR3 sequence (DNA): TGTGCCAGCAGCGCCCGGTTGGTCTACGAGCAGTACTTC. It yields the protein CASSARLVYEQYF.